These 30 T cell receptor beta chains came from one sample sequenced in a study of tumor-infiltrating lymphocytes in localized non-small cell lung cancer. Repertoires were generated with immunoSEQ multiplex PCR, while TCRdb's copy carries only in-frame clones and drops some. The sample consists of roughly 7,000 clones, 60% to 80% of them appearing once. The sample was uninvolved lung tissue not adjacent to the tumor. Receptor source: a human donor with non-small cell lung cancer.

The chain recombines TRBV7-9 with TRBJ2-1, with D possibly being TRBD1 (5 bases). Trimming removed 2 bases from V and 4 bases from J, with 9 bases in between. Germline loops: CDR1 SEHNR, CDR2 FQNEAQ (reference sequence). CDR3 length: 14 residues. The CDR3 is CASSLSGKYNEQFF. The CDR3 bases are TGTGCCAGCAGCTTATCAGGGAAATACAATGAGCAGTTCTTC. Together with reference TRBV7-9 and TRBJ2-1, the CDR3 gives the full variable domain: DTGVSQNPRHKITKRGQNVTFRCDPISEHNRLYWYRQTLGQGPEFLTYFQNEAQLEKSRLLSDRFSAERPKGSFSTLEIQRTEQGDSAMYLCASSLSGKYNEQFFGPGTRLTVL.

V is TRBV18 and J is TRBJ1-5, with D possibly matching TRBD1 (5 bases). V lost 2 bases to trimming and J lost 9 bases, with 11 bases between them. The CDR3 sequence is 13 residues long. CDR1 KGHSH and CDR2 LQKENI come from the germline V gene. The CDR3 is CASSPATDMPQHF. DNA of the CDR3: TGTGCCAGCTCACCAGCAACGGACATGCCCCAGCATTTT.

The rearrangement links TRBV5-6 to TRBJ2-7, with unresolved D. Trimming removed 0 bases from V and 1 base from J, with 5 bases in between. CDR3 length: 13 residues. The germline gives CDR1 SGHDT, CDR2 YYEEEE. The CDR3 sequence: CASSLDTSYEQYF. CDR3 DNA: TGTGCCAGCAGCTTGGACACTTCCTACGAGCAGTACTTC.

V is TRBV7-8 and J is TRBJ1-2; perhaps TRBD1 as D (5 bases). The ends were cut back, 0 bases at V and 8 bases at J, with 19 bases in the middle. The CDR3 extends over 16 amino acids. The germline V gene encodes CDR1 SGHVS and CDR2 FQNEAQ. The CDR3 region is CASSLAGTGASEGYTF. DNA for the CDR3: TGTGCCAGCAGCTTAGCGGGGACGGGTGCCTCCGAGGGCTACACCTTC.

This clone has only a few counts. The V call is TRBV19, the J call TRBJ1-1; unclear D gene. Germline CDR1 LNHDA, CDR2 SQIVND (reference sequence). V was trimmed by 7 bases and J by 1 base, leaving 13 bases between them. This CDR3 is 14 amino acids long. As DNA, the CDR3 is TGTGCCAGTACCTCCTTCGGGGAGAACACTGAAGCTTTCTTT. Translation: CASTSFGENTEAFF.

In its sample, this clone ranks as large. The rearrangement joins TRBV11-1 to TRBJ2-5; possibly TRBD1 or TRBD2 for D (5 bases each). V lost 4 bases and J lost 5, with 17 bases in between. This CDR3 comprises 15 residues. Per the germline V gene, CDR1 is SGHAT and CDR2 is FQDESV (reference sequence). The CDR3 spells CASSSAGTPEETQYF. The CDR3 nucleotides are TGTGCCAGCAGCTCAGCCGGGACCCCTGAGGAGACCCAGTACTTC. Drawing the rest from reference TRBV11-1 and TRBJ2-5, the complete variable domain is EAEVAQSPRYKITEKSQAVAFWCDPISGHATLYWYRQILGQGPELLVQFQDESVVDDSQLPKDRFSAERLKGVDSTLKIQPAELGDSAMYLCASSSAGTPEETQYFGPGTRLLVL.

This rearrangement joins TRBV5-1 to TRBJ2-1, with D tentatively TRBD2 (5 bases). Germline V gene lookup returns CDR1 SGHRS and CDR2 YFSETQ. The germline V and J ends were trimmed by 2 bases and 15 bases, with 21 bases remaining between them. The CDR3 is made up of 14 amino acids. The CDR3 loop reads CASSLEDSSSGGFF. CDR3 nucleotide sequence: TGCGCCAGCAGCTTAGAGGACTCCTCCAGCGGTGGGTTCTTC.

The V and J genes are TRBV2 and TRBJ1-1, with a possible D match to TRBD1 (5 bases). The germline V and J ends were trimmed by 6 bases and 4 bases, with 18 bases remaining between them. This CDR3 has 15 amino acids. Looked up from germline, CDR1 is SNHLY and CDR2 is FYNNEI. In DNA form, the CDR3 reads TGTGCCAGCAGCTTGGGGGTAGGATCGGGCACTGAAGCTTTCTTT. Encoded protein: CASSLGVGSGTEAFF.

This clone has just a few counts. The chain has TRBV2 and TRBJ2-7; TRBD1 agrees at 8 bases. J gave up 3 bases and V 8 bases, and 6 bases lay outside the gene matches. Germline V gives CDR1 SNHLY, CDR2 FYNNEI. This CDR3 has 13 amino acids. The CDR3 DNA is TGTGCCAGCCATAACGACAGGGGCTACGAGCAGTACTTC. Translating it yields CASHNDRGYEQYF.

The chain uses TRBV6-1 and TRBJ2-7, with 9 bases lining up with TRBD1. CDR3 size: 14 residues. After removal of 4 bases from V and 2 bases from J, the junction contained 3 bases not matched to a gene. Germline CDR1 reads MNHNS; CDR2 reads SASEGT. The CDR3 bases are TGTGCCAGCAGTGCCAGGACAGGGGCCTACGAGCAGTACTTC. Amino acid sequence: CASSARTGAYEQYF.

The V gene is TRBV10-1, the J gene TRBJ2-2; TRBD1 aligns across 10 bases. Germline V gene lookup returns CDR1 WNHNN and CDR2 SYGVQD (reference sequence). The CDR3 spans 14 residues. The trim removed 10 bases at V and 4 bases at J, leaving 6 bases unmatched. The CDR3 loop reads CATFRDRGTGELFF. Written as DNA, the CDR3 is TGCGCCACCTTCCGGGACAGGGGCACCGGGGAGCTGTTTTTT.

The V call is TRBV5-4, the J call TRBJ2-7; D is uncertain. The germline gives CDR1 SGHNT, CDR2 YYREEE (reference sequence). V lost 1 base and J lost 5, with 13 bases in between. The length of the CDR3 is 14 residues. Here the CDR3 reads CASSLKAQYNEQYF. The CDR3, as DNA: TGTGCCAGCAGCTTGAAGGCACAGTACAACGAGCAGTACTTC.

In DNA, the CDR3 is TGCGCCAGCAGCCCAGCCCTACAGGGGGCGCGGGGTCAGCCCCAGCATTTT. Translation: CASSPALQGARGQPQHF. This chain uses TRBV5-1 with TRBJ1-5; 9 bases fit TRBD1. CDR3 length: 17 residues. In germline, CDR1 is SGHRS, CDR2 YFSETQ. J lost 6 bases, V lost 4 bases, and 14 bases had no gene match.

The V and J genes are TRBV11-2 and TRBJ1-5; possible D gene TRBD1, 5 bases. The germline V and J ends were trimmed by 1 base and 4 bases, with 14 bases remaining between them. This CDR3 is 16 amino acids long. Per germline, CDR1 SGHAT and CDR2 FQNNGV. Here the CDR3 DNA reads TGTGCCAGCAGCTTAGGCGACAGTGGGGGGAATCAGCCCCAGCATTTT. Protein: CASSLGDSGGNQPQHF.

The gene calls are TRBV7-9 and TRBJ2-7, with a tentative D call TRBD1 (5 bases). This CDR3 is built from 13 residues. CDR1 and CDR2 (germline): SEHNR, FQNEAQ (reference sequence). V was pared by 5 bases and J by 6 bases, with 14 bases between. CDR3: CASSSVQVGEQYF. Written as DNA, the CDR3 is TGTGCCAGCAGCAGCGTACAGGTGGGCGAGCAGTACTTC.

V and J are TRBV28 and TRBJ1-2; D is possibly TRBD1 (6 bases). Trimming pared 1 base from V and 5 bases from J, leaving 11 bases between. The CDR3 sequence is 14 residues long. CDR1 and CDR2 from the germline V gene are MDHEN and SYDVKM. In nucleotides, the CDR3 is TGTGCCAGCAGTTTATCCGGGACAATGTATGGCTACACCTTC. It yields the protein CASSLSGTMYGYTF.

The gene calls are TRBV2 and TRBJ1-6; D unclear. The CDR3 consists of 15 residues. Per germline, CDR1 SNHLY and CDR2 FYNNEI. Trimming removed 8 bases from V and 6 bases from J, with 17 bases in between. CDR3 amino acids: CASGRDIMSNSPLHF. CDR3 DNA: TGTGCCAGCGGACGGGATATAATGAGTAATTCACCCCTCCACTTT.

The chain uses TRBV15 and TRBJ1-4; D might be TRBD1 (5 bases). Per the germline V gene, CDR1 is LNHNV and CDR2 is YYDKDF (reference sequence). The CDR3 contains 12 residues. V was pared by 0 bases and J by 16 bases, with 12 bases between. Here the CDR3 DNA reads TGTGCCACCAGCAGAGATGCAGGGTTTACGTTTTTT. Protein: CATSRDAGFTFF.

This clone was observed a few times. The rearrangement uses TRBV4-2 and TRBJ2-1, with TRBD2 identical over 15 bases. This CDR3 has 16 amino acids. CDR1 is LGHNA, CDR2 YNFKEQ, per germline. The junction had 3 bases not matched to a gene; V was cut back by 1 base and J by 8 bases. The CDR3 nucleotides read TGTGCCAGCAGCCAAGGGACTAGCGGGGGGGCGGATGAGCAGTTCTTC. This translates into CASSQGTSGGADEQFF.

In nucleotides, the CDR3 is TGTGCCAGAAGCTTAGAGGCAGGTTATGAAAAACTGTTTTTT. Amino acid sequence: CARSLEAGYEKLFF. V and J are TRBV7-5 and TRBJ1-4; the table's D call, TRBD1, has no DNA check behind it. TRBV7-5 is reported as a pseudogene. The length of the CDR3 is 14 residues.

The V gene is TRBV18, the J gene TRBJ2-7, with TRBD1 matching over 9 bases. The junction had 2 bases not matched to a gene; V was cut back by 4 bases and J by 1 base. The CDR3 length is 14 residues. The germline V gene encodes CDR1 KGHSH and CDR2 LQKENI. This chain's CDR3 is CASSRDRASYEQYF. In DNA, the CDR3 is TGTGCCAGCTCACGGGACAGGGCTTCCTACGAGCAGTACTTC.

The chain recombines TRBV7-6 with TRBJ2-2; TRBD2 might be the D (6 bases). CDR3 size: 15 residues. The V and J ends lost 5 bases and 5 bases respectively, with 15 bases between them. CDR1 SGHVS and CDR2 FNYEAQ come from the germline V gene. CDR3 sequence (DNA): TGTGCCAGCAGCAGTAAGCAGGGAGGAACCGGGGAGCTGTTTTTT. Translating it yields CASSSKQGGTGELFF.

The chain recombines TRBV30 with TRBJ2-5; TRBD2 matches at 16 bases. After removal of 3 bases from V and 7 bases from J, the junction contained 5 bases not matched to a gene. Germline V gene sequence: CDR1 GTSNPN, CDR2 SVGIG (reference sequence). The CDR3 length is 15 residues. CDR3 nucleotides: TGTGCCTGGAGCACCGGGACTAGCGGGGGGGCGACCCAGTACTTC. As protein: CAWSTGTSGGATQYF.

This clone has more than one count but fewer than ten. This chain links TRBV11-3 with TRBJ2-1; 12 bases map to TRBD2. The CDR3 spans 17 residues. Trimming took 5 bases from V and 5 from J; bases not matched to a gene: 10. CDR1 and CDR2 (germline): SGHNT, YENEEA. CDR3 bases: TGTGCCAGCAGCCGAGAACCGACTAGCGGGGGTCACAATGAGCAGTTCTTC. Translating gives CASSREPTSGGHNEQFF.

This clone was detected a few times. The chain uses TRBV6-5 and TRBJ2-1; TRBD1 agrees at 11 bases. The CDR3 is 16 amino acids. CDR1 MNHEY and CDR2 SVGAGI come from the germline V gene. Trimming took 0 bases from V and 9 from J; bases not matched to a gene: 7. Here the CDR3 DNA reads TGTGCCAGCAGTTACTCGGGGACAGGGGGATTAAGTGAGCAGTTCTTC. It specifies CASSYSGTGGLSEQFF.

The J gene is TRBJ2-7, the V gene TRBV7-8; 11 nucleotides agree with TRBD1. Germline trimming cut 5 bases from V and 3 bases from J; bases unmatched to any gene: 6. In germline, CDR1 is SGHVS, CDR2 FQNEAQ. The CDR3 has 15 amino acids. Here the CDR3 DNA reads TGTGCCAGCAGCCTAAGCGGGACAGGGGGCTACGAGCAGTACTTC. Translation: CASSLSGTGGYEQYF.

This sequence joins TRBV11-2 and TRBJ1-5; 11 nucleotides align to TRBD1. Germline V gives CDR1 SGHAT, CDR2 FQNNGV. The CDR3 covers 14 residues. Trimming cost V 5 bases and J 6 bases; bases outside gene matches: 3. The DNA for the CDR3 is TGTGCCAGCAGCGCGGGACAGGGGGGTCAGCCCCAGCATTTT. This encodes CASSAGQGGQPQHF.

This clone was observed a few times. V is TRBV30 and J is TRBJ1-2, with TRBD1 identical over 7 bases. There are 13 residues in the CDR3. Germline CDR1 is GTSNPN and CDR2 is SVGIG (reference sequence). The V segment lost 0 bases and the J segment 6 bases; nucleotides outside the gene matches: 4. CDR3 sequence (DNA): TGTGCCTGGAGTGTATGGACAGGCGATGGCTACACCTTC. Residues: CAWSVWTGDGYTF.

V usage is TRBV7-2 and J usage is TRBJ2-2, with D perhaps matching TRBD2 (6 bases). Germline V gives CDR1 SGHTA, CDR2 FQGNSA. V was clipped by 6 bases and J by 4 bases, with 12 bases between them. This CDR3 has 14 amino acids. Here the CDR3 reads CASRKMGGTGELFF. The CDR3 nucleotides read TGTGCCAGCAGAAAAATGGGGGGCACCGGGGAGCTGTTTTTT.

The chain joins TRBV11-3 to TRBJ2-3; D unclear. In germline, CDR1 is SGHNT, CDR2 YENEEA. The germline V and J ends were trimmed by 1 base and 4 bases, with 3 bases remaining between them. CDR3 length equals 12 residues. The CDR3 is CASSLGADTQYF. CDR3 DNA sequence: TGTGCCAGCAGCTTAGGTGCAGATACGCAGTATTTT.